The 30 T cell receptor beta chains below come from one sample, sequenced in a study of T cell responses to AZD1222 COVID-19 vaccine. TCRdb keeps only in-frame clones here, not all; method: immunoSEQ multiplex PCR. The data contain fewer than 200,000 clones, roughly 89% of them singletons. The sample here was peripheral blood, taken 28 days after the second AZD1222 dose. The receptors originated from an adult who received the AZD1222 COVID-19 vaccine.

This clone was detected only once. The CDR3 spells CAWSRGDARSGNTIYF. CDR3 DNA: TGTGCCTGGAGTCGAGGGGACGCCCGCTCTGGAAACACCATATATTTT. The chain combines TRBV30 with TRBJ1-3, with a tentative D call TRBD1 (5 bases). The germline CDR1 and CDR2 sequences are GTSNPN and SVGIG (reference sequence). The V gene lost 2 bases and the J gene lost 0 bases, with 14 bases spanning the gap. The length of the CDR3 is 16 residues.

The chain has TRBV4-2 and TRBJ1-4; 7 positions agree with TRBD1. Trimming cost V 0 bases and J 8 bases; bases outside gene matches: 12. This CDR3 region has 17 residues. Per germline, CDR1 LGHNA and CDR2 YNFKEQ. In DNA form, the CDR3 reads TGTGCCAGCAGCCAAGAAGGGGTAAGGGACAGTAAGGAAAAACTGTTTTTT. Protein sequence: CASSQEGVRDSKEKLFF.

The chain recombines TRBV24-1 with TRBJ2-1; D might be TRBD2 (7 bases). Per germline, CDR1 KGHDR and CDR2 SFDVKD. Trimming cost V 9 bases and J 6 bases, with 14 bases left between them. The length of the CDR3 is 13 residues. CDR3 protein: CATRPGGANEQFF. For the CDR3, the DNA is TGTGCCACCCGTCCTGGGGGGGCCAATGAGCAGTTCTTC.

This chain links TRBV20-1 with TRBJ2-5; D remains ambiguous. The V end lost 3 bases, the J end lost 5 bases, and 4 bases lay between the germline ends. In germline, CDR1 is DFQATT, CDR2 SNEGSKA (reference sequence). CDR3 length: 10 amino acids. CDR3 in DNA: TGCAGTGCTAGGATGGAGACCCAGTACTTC. Translation: CSARMETQYF.

This chain connects TRBV27 to TRBJ1-5, with 11 bases matching TRBD1. The CDR3 is 15 residues long. With 6 bases clipped from V and 5 bases from J, the junction kept 6 bases outside the gene matches. In germline, CDR1 is MNHEY, CDR2 SMNVEV (reference sequence). As DNA, the CDR3 is TGTGCCAGCAGACCAGGACAGGGGGCTTATCAGCCCCAGCATTTT. Amino acids: CASRPGQGAYQPQHF.

The V call is TRBV27, the J call TRBJ2-3, with D possibly TRBD2 on 6 matching bases. The CDR3 spans 14 residues. Germline assignment: CDR1 MNHEY and CDR2 SMNVEV (reference sequence). Deletions cut 4 bases from V and 4 bases from J, with 12 bases between. The CDR3 loop is CASSYLGRPDTQYF. Here the CDR3 DNA reads TGTGCCAGCAGTTATCTAGGGAGGCCAGATACGCAGTATTTT.

V is TRBV5-1 and J is TRBJ1-3; D call uncertain. Germline CDR1 reads SGHRS; CDR2 reads YFSETQ. The CDR3 extends over 11 amino acids. The V end was cut by 0 bases, the J end by 10 bases, with 5 bases between. The CDR3 DNA follows: TGCGCCAGCAGCTTGGGAGAAACCATATATTTT. Translated, it gives CASSLGETIYF.

The chain uses TRBV19 and TRBJ1-1, with D possibly being TRBD1 (5 bases). The ends were cut back, 6 bases at V and 1 base at J, with 18 bases in the middle. Germline values: CDR1 LNHDA, CDR2 SQIVND (reference sequence). The CDR3 covers 16 residues. CDR3 coding DNA: TGTGCCAGTAGCTCAACCCTGAGGCAGGGGAACACTGAAGCTTTCTTT. It translates to CASSSTLRQGNTEAFF.

This sequence joins TRBV7-9 and TRBJ2-1; no clear D gene. Trimming took off 4 bases at V and 4 bases at J, with 11 bases between the two ends. The CDR3 has 14 amino acids. Germline V gives CDR1 SEHNR, CDR2 FQNEAQ (reference sequence). The CDR3 nucleotides read TGTGCCAGCAGCTCAACCAACGAATACAATGAGCAGTTCTTC. Amino acid sequence: CASSSTNEYNEQFF.

The J gene is TRBJ2-2, the V gene TRBV30; the D gene could be TRBD1 or TRBD2 (7 bases each). Germline-derived CDR1 and CDR2 are GTSNPN and SVGIG (reference sequence). V gave up 0 bases and J gave up 6 bases, with 11 bases separating them. The CDR3 has 14 residues. CDR3 nucleotide sequence: TGTGCCTGGAGTGTATCAGGGGGGGCCGGGGAGCTGTTTTTT. Its translation is CAWSVSGGAGELFF.

V and J are TRBV5-6 and TRBJ1-5, with D possibly matching TRBD1 (5 bases). The CDR3 length is 15 residues. Per the germline V gene, CDR1 is SGHDT and CDR2 is YYEEEE. V was clipped by 0 bases and J by 0 bases, with 7 bases between them. The CDR3 sequence is CASSLAQGSNQPQHF. CDR3 nucleotides: TGTGCCAGCAGCTTGGCCCAGGGTAGCAATCAGCCCCAGCATTTT.

V is TRBV4-2 and J is TRBJ2-1; TRBD1 aligns across 7 bases. The CDR3 runs 16 residues. CDR1 is LGHNA and CDR2 is YNFKEQ in the germline V gene. Germline trimming cut 0 bases from V and 2 bases from J; bases unmatched to any gene: 4. Here the CDR3 reads CASSQDGDSPYNEQFF. The DNA for the CDR3 is TGTGCCAGCAGCCAAGACGGGGACAGTCCCTACAATGAGCAGTTCTTC.

For the CDR3, the DNA is TGTGCCAGCAGCTGGAGGGGTCTGCGGACTGAAGCTTTCTTT. Residues: CASSWRGLRTEAFF. This chain links TRBV7-2 with TRBJ1-1, with a weak D call TRBD1 (5 bases). The CDR3 has 14 residues. Deletions cut 4 bases from V and 5 bases from J, with 14 bases between. Germline assignment: CDR1 SGHTA and CDR2 FQGNSA.

The chain recombines TRBV2 with TRBJ2-7, with a weak D call TRBD2 (6 bases). The CDR3 is made up of 13 amino acids. Germline V gene data show CDR1 as SNHLY and CDR2 as FYNNEI. CDR3 bases: TGTGCTTCTCTACAGGCTAGCGAGTACGAGCAGTACTTC. This gives the protein CASLQASEYEQYF.

V is TRBV6-5 and J is TRBJ2-1; weak D call: TRBD2 (5 bases). Trimming stripped 6 bases from V and 8 bases from J, with 14 bases between. CDR1 and CDR2 (germline): MNHEY, SVGAGI. This CDR3 contains 13 residues. CDR3: CASRPRGIHEQFF. Here the CDR3 DNA reads TGTGCCAGCAGGCCACGAGGGATCCATGAGCAGTTCTTC.

The chain links TRBV12-5 to TRBJ2-7; D uncertain. CDR1 LGHNT and CDR2 FRNRAP come from the germline V gene. The CDR3 sequence is 14 residues long. With 1 base removed from V and 3 bases from J, the gap between germline ends came to 10 bases. CDR3 nucleotide sequence: TGTGCTAGTGGTTTGGGCCTCTGGGGCTACGAGCAGTACTTC. This translates into CASGLGLWGYEQYF.

This clone has just one count. The chain employs TRBV4-1 and TRBJ1-6; TRBD1 matches at 11 bases. The CDR3 runs 16 residues. V lost 0 bases, J lost 8 bases, and 3 bases stayed unmatched. Germline lookup yields CDR1 MGHRA and CDR2 YSYEKL. CDR3 DNA: TGCGCCAGCAGCCAAGAGCGGACAGGGGGCTATTCACCCCTCCACTTT. Its protein product is CASSQERTGGYSPLHF.

V usage is TRBV6-2 or TRBV6-3 and J usage is TRBJ1-1; D possibly corresponds to TRBD1 (5 bases). Trimming left V 5 bases short and J 1 base short, with 8 bases between. This CDR3 has 13 amino acids. Germline V gives CDR1 MNHEY, CDR2 SVGEGT. CDR3 DNA: TGTGCCAGCAGTGTCGGGGGGAACACTGAAGCTTTCTTT. Translated, it gives CASSVGGNTEAFF.

This clone showed up just a few times. The V and J genes are TRBV5-1 and TRBJ2-1; D possibly corresponds to TRBD2 (5 bases). Germline CDR1 SGHRS, CDR2 YFSETQ. With 9 bases removed from V and 3 bases from J, the gap between germline ends came to 13 bases. The CDR3 sequence is 13 residues long. CDR3 residues: CATTDGIYNEQFF. The CDR3 coding sequence is TGCGCCACCACCGACGGGATCTACAATGAGCAGTTCTTC.

This sequence joins TRBV5-4 and TRBJ2-2, with 10 positions matching TRBD2. The CDR3 runs 17 residues. V dropped 1 base and J dropped 5; count of bases not matched to a gene: 8. Germline V gives CDR1 SGHNT, CDR2 YYREEE (reference sequence). The CDR3 region is CASSLPGAGGRTGELFF. DNA for the CDR3: TGTGCCAGCAGCTTGCCTGGAGCGGGGGGGCGTACCGGGGAGCTGTTTTTT.

The rearrangement links TRBV5-4 to TRBJ1-3, with TRBD1 identical over 9 bases. After removal of 4 bases from V and 7 bases from J, the junction contained 6 bases not matched to a gene. Germline CDR1 and CDR2: SGHNT and YYREEE (reference sequence). This CDR3 spans 14 amino acids. CDR3 DNA sequence: TGTGCCAGCAGCCAGAGGACAGGGGTGAACACCATATATTTT. Translation: CASSQRTGVNTIYF.

The chain employs TRBV5-6 and TRBJ2-6; D gene uncertain. This CDR3 spans 15 amino acids. V lost 3 bases and J 1 base, leaving 8 bases between the germline ends. Germline V gene lookup returns CDR1 SGHDT and CDR2 YYEEEE. In nucleotides, the CDR3 is TGTGCCAGCAGCTCCAGATTTTCTGGGGCCAACGTCCTGACTTTC. Its protein is CASSSRFSGANVLTF.

The chain is built from TRBV7-2 and TRBJ1-2, with D perhaps matching TRBD1 (5 bases). The CDR3 contains 15 residues. V was trimmed by 4 bases and J by 3 bases, leaving 15 bases between them. Germline V lookup: CDR1 SGHTA, CDR2 FQGNSA. The CDR3 loop is CASSSRGSTYYGYTF. The CDR3 coding sequence is TGTGCCAGCAGCTCCCGGGGGAGCACCTACTATGGCTACACCTTC.

V gene TRBV13 combines with J gene TRBJ2-7, with 7 positions matching TRBD2. J was trimmed by 3 bases and V by 5 bases; bases with no gene match: 10. The V gene's germline CDR1 is PRHDT and CDR2 FYEKMQ (reference sequence). There are 15 residues in the CDR3. The CDR3 region is CASSQTGGLVYEQYF. CDR3 DNA sequence: TGTGCCAGCAGCCAGACGGGGGGTCTTGTCTACGAGCAGTACTTC.

The rearrangement uses TRBV20-1 and TRBJ2-5; possibly TRBD1 or TRBD2 for D (5 bases each). Germline V gene lookup returns CDR1 DFQATT and CDR2 SNEGSKA (reference sequence). This CDR3 is 11 amino acids long. The V and J ends lost 6 bases and 5 bases respectively, with 10 bases between them. The CDR3 nucleotides read TGCAGTGCCCCATGGGGGGAGACCCAGTACTTC. Amino acids: CSAPWGETQYF.

Only one count was recorded for this clone. The rearrangement links TRBV11-2 to TRBJ2-3, with 13 nucleotides matching TRBD2. Germline V CDR1 and CDR2: SGHAT, FQNNGV. V shed 6 bases, J shed 4 bases, and the junction held 10 bases outside the gene matches. The CDR3 length is 17 residues. CDR3 amino acids: CASSGTSGARDPDTQYF. The CDR3 DNA reads TGTGCCAGCAGTGGGACTAGCGGGGCTCGGGATCCAGATACGCAGTATTTT. The whole variable domain, remainder taken from reference TRBV11-2 and TRBJ2-3, is EAGVAQSPRYKIIEKRQSVAFWCNPISGHATLYWYQQILGQGPKLLIQFQNNGVVDDSQLPKDRFSAERLKGVDSTLKIQPAKLEDSAVYLCASSGTSGARDPDTQYFGPGTRLTVL.

V usage is TRBV10-1 and J usage is TRBJ2-3; 11 nucleotides agree with TRBD2. Trimming removed 6 bases from V and 6 bases from J; junction bases left unmatched: 5. CDR3 length equals 14 residues. Germline V gene data show CDR1 as WNHNN and CDR2 as SYGVQD (reference sequence). CDR3 sequence: CASRPSGGQDTQYF. CDR3 bases: TGCGCCAGCAGACCTAGCGGGGGGCAGGATACGCAGTATTTT.

V gene TRBV4-2 combines with J gene TRBJ2-1; tentative D call: TRBD2 (7 bases). Germline CDR1 reads LGHNA; CDR2 reads YNFKEQ. V was trimmed by 1 base and J by 4 bases, leaving 11 bases between them. CDR3 size: 15 residues. CDR3: CASSQGGGAYNEQFF. DNA of the CDR3: TGTGCCAGCAGCCAAGGTGGGGGGGCTTACAATGAGCAGTTCTTC.

The rearrangement links TRBV7-2 to TRBJ2-1; the D gene could be TRBD1 or TRBD2 (5 bases each). The V end lost 3 bases, the J end lost 8 bases, and 14 bases lay between the germline ends. Germline CDR1 reads SGHTA; CDR2 reads FQGNSA. This CDR3 comprises 14 residues. In nucleotides, the CDR3 is TGTGCCAGCAGCTTGCCCGGACTGGGGCATGAGCAGTTCTTC. This translates into CASSLPGLGHEQFF.

This clone was found once. This chain connects TRBV6-4 to TRBJ2-2; D ambiguous. The CDR3 totals 14 residues. Germline V CDR1 and CDR2: MRHNA, SNTAGT. Trimming pared 3 bases from V and 1 base from J, leaving 6 bases between. CDR3 sequence: CASSDGGNTGELFF. As DNA, the CDR3 is TGTGCCAGCAGTGATGGTGGGAACACCGGGGAGCTGTTTTTT.